The rows below give T cell receptor beta chains drawn from one sample of a study of blood T cell repertoires in COVID-19. Some clones are missing from TCRdb's copy, which holds only in-frame ones; the method was immunoSEQ multiplex PCR. The sample includes under 45,000 clones, about 85% of them seen just once. Specimen: peripheral blood. These receptors were taken from a human donor in a cohort sampled during active COVID-19. The CDR3 runs from the conserved cysteine through the conserved F or W. A D gene is named only where the DNA matches it firmly. Clone size appears in some rows only: once, few, many, or a class for an expanded clone.

v_call	j_call	clone_size	d_call	cdr3_aa	cdr3_nt
TRBV30	TRBJ1-4	once	-	CAWSVPDLREKLFF	TGTGCCTGGAGTGTCCCCGATCTGAGGGAAAAACTGTTTTTT
TRBV4-1	TRBJ1-5	-	TRBD1	CASSQDDRVSQPQHF	TGCGCCAGCAGCCAAGACGACAGGGTCAGTCAGCCCCAGCATTTT
TRBV18	TRBJ1-2	-	TRBD1	CASSTTGDGYTF	TGTGCCAGCTCAACAACAGGGGATGGCTACACCTTC
TRBV18	TRBJ2-7	-	-	CASSSGLTYEQYF	TGTGCCAGCTCATCGGGACTTACCTACGAGCAGTACTTC
TRBV4-2	TRBJ1-4	-	TRBD1	CASSQEGTEGSRSYEKLFF	TGTGCCAGCAGCCAAGAGGGGACAGAGGGCTCTAGGTCTTATGAAAAACTGTTTTTT
TRBV13	TRBJ2-1	-	TRBD2	CASRFGGGDDNEQFF	TGTGCCAGCAGATTCGGCGGGGGGGACGACAATGAGCAGTTCTTC
TRBV25-1	TRBJ1-1	-	-	CASSESVKLNTEAFF	TGTGCCAGCAGTGAATCGGTAAAACTGAACACTGAAGCTTTCTTT
TRBV10-3	TRBJ1-2	-	-	CAISGGPYGYTF	TGTGCCATCAGTGGCGGGCCCTATGGCTACACCTTC
TRBV29-1	TRBJ1-1	-	-	CSVTYPDHF	TGCAGCGTCACTTACCCTGATCACTTT
TRBV4-2	TRBJ2-7	-	-	CASSQERTGKAYEQYF	TGTGCCAGCAGCCAAGAACGAACGGGGAAAGCCTACGAGCAGTACTTC
TRBV5-6	TRBJ2-7	-	TRBD1	CASSFFDRGLDEQYF	TGTGCCAGCAGCTTCTTCGACAGGGGGCTCGACGAGCAGTACTTC
TRBV7-9	TRBJ1-2	-	-	CASSLGGVENYGYTF	TGTGCCAGCAGCTTAGGGGGAGTGGAGAACTATGGCTACACCTTC
TRBV6-2/TRBV6-3	TRBJ1-6	-	TRBD1	CASSYEQGNNSPLHF	TGTGCCAGCAGTTACGAACAGGGGAATAATTCACCCCTCCACTTT
TRBV28	TRBJ1-5	once	-	CASSFRGFSNQPQHF	TGTGCCAGCAGTTTCCGGGGGTTTAGCAATCAGCCCCAGCATTTT
TRBV5-1	TRBJ2-7	-	-	CASSSRVTGTYEQYF	TGCGCCAGCAGCTCACGAGTGACAGGAACCTACGAGCAGTACTTC
TRBV7-9	TRBJ2-3	-	TRBD2	CASSQRRGDTDTQYF	TGTGCCAGCAGCCAGCGGCGGGGGGACACAGATACGCAGTATTTT
TRBV5-4	TRBJ2-7	-	-	CASRNTGRPYEQYF	TGTGCCAGCAGAAATACAGGGCGGCCCTACGAGCAGTACTTC
TRBV5-5	TRBJ2-3	-	TRBD2	CASSLVSSGGTDTQYF	TGTGCCAGCAGCTTGGTCTCCTCGGGGGGTACAGATACGCAGTATTTT
TRBV7-9	TRBJ1-2	-	-	CASSLAAGQANYGYTF	TGTGCCAGCAGCTTAGCGGCAGGGCAGGCTAACTATGGCTACACCTTC
TRBV3-1/TRBV3-2	TRBJ1-3	once	TRBD1	CASSQDGQEGNTIYF	TGTGCCAGCAGCCAAGACGGACAGGAGGGAAACACCATATATTTT
TRBV6-5	TRBJ2-7	-	-	CASASPGFYEQYF	TGTGCCAGCGCATCCCCGGGGTTCTACGAGCAGTACTTC
TRBV6-5	TRBJ2-7	-	TRBD1	CASSPLTGASYEQYF	TGTGCCAGCAGTCCCTTGACAGGGGCGTCCTACGAGCAGTACTTC
TRBV7-2	TRBJ2-3	-	-	CASSPYQLTDTQYF	TGTGCCAGCAGCCCCTATCAACTCACAGATACGCAGTATTTT
TRBV27	TRBJ1-2	-	-	CASSLGGGARSGGYTF	TGTGCCAGCAGTTTGGGGGGGGGCGCAAGGAGCGGTGGCTACACCTTC
TRBV5-6	TRBJ1-1	-	TRBD1	CASSGQGVTEAFF	TGTGCCAGCAGCGGACAGGGGGTGACTGAAGCTTTCTTT
TRBV3-1/TRBV3-2	TRBJ2-7	-	-	CASSQGAEYEQYF	TGTGCCAGCAGCCAAGGGGCCGAGTACGAGCAGTACTTC
TRBV6-6	TRBJ1-1	once	TRBD1	CAGGTVLF	TGTGCCGGAGGGACAGTTCTCTTT
TRBV9	TRBJ2-3	-	TRBD2	CASSSPSGGGGDTQYF	TGTGCCAGCAGCTCTCCGAGCGGGGGCGGGGGGGATACGCAGTATTTT
TRBV7-9	TRBJ1-1	once	-	CASSRQANTEAFF	TGTGCCAGCAGTCGACAGGCGAACACTGAAGCTTTCTTT
TRBV6-6	TRBJ1-2	-	-	CASKASPGGSNYGYTF	TGTGCCAGCAAGGCAAGTCCAGGCGGGTCAAACTATGGCTACACCTTC
TRBV14	TRBJ2-7	-	TRBD2	CASSSQRGGSSYEQYF	TGTGCCAGCAGCTCCCAGCGGGGGGGGAGCTCCTACGAGCAGTACTTC
TRBV10-3	TRBJ1-6	-	-	CAISWDTEAPLHF	TGTGCCATCAGTTGGGACACCGAGGCACCCCTCCACTTT
TRBV5-1	TRBJ2-2	few	-	CASSLGHSNTGELFF	TGCGCCAGCAGCTTGGGACACTCGAACACCGGGGAGCTGTTTTTT
TRBV3-1/TRBV3-2	TRBJ2-3	-	TRBD2	CASSLAGSGDTQYF	TGTGCCAGCAGTCTAGCGGGGTCAGGGGATACGCAGTATTTT
TRBV7-2	TRBJ2-1	-	TRBD1	CASSDIGTANNEQFF	TGTGCCAGCAGCGATATTGGGACAGCTAACAATGAGCAGTTCTTC
TRBV6-4	TRBJ2-7	-	-	CASSLEDRLKHF	TGTGCCAGCAGTCTAGAAGACAGGTTAAAGCACTTC
TRBV5-1	TRBJ1-2	-	-	CASSIGQSYGYTF	TGCGCCAGCAGCATTGGACAGTCCTATGGCTACACCTTC
TRBV11-3	TRBJ2-5	once	TRBD1	CASSLLRDSDLMYQETQYF	TGTGCCAGCAGCTTACTTCGGGACAGCGATTTGATGTACCAAGAGACCCAGTACTTC
TRBV5-1	TRBJ2-2	-	TRBD1	CASSLDRANTGELFF	TGCGCCAGCAGCCTGGACAGGGCGAACACCGGGGAGCTGTTTTTT
TRBV6-4	TRBJ2-1	-	TRBD2	CASSDSLAGSYEQFF	TGTGCCAGCAGTGACAGCCTAGCGGGGTCATATGAGCAGTTCTTC
TRBV7-9	TRBJ2-2	-	-	CASSSDSLANTGELFF	TGTGCCAGCAGCTCAGACAGCTTAGCGAACACCGGGGAGCTGTTTTTT
TRBV11-2	TRBJ2-7	-	TRBD1	CASSPLGGTGRRGQYF	TGTGCCAGCAGCCCGCTAGGGGGGACAGGGAGAAGGGGGCAGTACTTC
TRBV5-6	TRBJ2-4	-	-	CASSPGQSFLAKNIQYF	TGTGCCAGCAGCCCCGGACAGTCATTTCTAGCCAAAAACATTCAGTACTTC
TRBV18	TRBJ1-4	-	TRBD1	CASSDGTVGKLFF	TGTGCCAGCTCAGACGGGACAGTTGGAAAACTGTTTTTT
TRBV7-9	TRBJ2-7	-	-	CASSLLARISEQYF	TGTGCCAGCAGCTTGTTGGCCCGTATTTCCGAGCAGTACTTC
TRBV7-9	TRBJ1-1	-	-	CASSLAKNTEAFF	TGTGCCAGCAGCTTGGCCAAGAACACTGAAGCTTTCTTT
TRBV27	TRBJ2-1	medium-sized	-	CASNPSGSPEGEQFF	TGTGCCAGCAACCCATCAGGATCCCCAGAGGGCGAGCAGTTCTTC
TRBV3-1/TRBV3-2	TRBJ2-5	-	-	CASSPWLGTQYF	TGTGCCAGCAGCCCCTGGCTAGGGACCCAGTACTTC
TRBV29-1	TRBJ2-1	-	-	CSVRVLYNEQFF	TGCAGCGTGCGGGTGCTCTACAATGAGCAGTTCTTC
TRBV6-4	TRBJ2-3	-	-	CASSDSIGGTDTQYF	TGTGCCAGCAGTGACTCGATCGGGGGCACAGATACGCAGTATTTT
TRBV7-3	TRBJ1-6	-	TRBD1	CASSFQGVGSPLHF	TGTGCCAGCAGTTTCCAGGGGGTAGGATCACCCCTCCACTTT
TRBV24-1	TRBJ2-2	-	TRBD1	CATSDPGQGGTGELFF	TGTGCCACCAGTGATCCGGGACAGGGCGGGACCGGGGAGCTGTTTTTT
TRBV18	TRBJ2-5	-	-	CASSPSRGQETQYF	TGTGCCAGCTCACCGAGTCGGGGCCAAGAGACCCAGTACTTC
TRBV2	TRBJ2-1	-	TRBD1	CASSVTGGYNEQFF	TGTGCCAGCAGTGTGACAGGGGGTTATAATGAGCAGTTCTTC
TRBV20-1	TRBJ1-1	-	TRBD1	CSASRQGTEAFF	TGCAGTGCTAGTCGACAGGGAACTGAAGCTTTCTTT
TRBV9	TRBJ1-2	-	-	CASSGSSTGYGYTF	TGTGCCAGCAGCGGATCGTCCACAGGCTATGGCTACACCTTC
TRBV7-2	TRBJ2-7	-	TRBD2	CASSPSSGGPYEQYF	TGTGCCAGCAGCCCCTCTAGCGGGGGACCTTACGAGCAGTACTTC
TRBV5-1	TRBJ2-3	-	-	CASSLESGGPSTDTQYF	TGCGCCAGCAGCTTGGAGTCAGGCGGGCCTAGCACAGATACGCAGTATTTT
TRBV2	TRBJ2-5	-	TRBD2	CASSGGTSGGYQETQYF	TGTGCCAGCAGTGGTGGAACTAGCGGGGGGTACCAAGAGACCCAGTACTTC
TRBV18	TRBJ1-5	-	TRBD1	CASSQDRGRYQPQHF	TGTGCCAGCTCACAGGACAGGGGACGATATCAGCCCCAGCATTTT